These 5 T cell receptor beta chains came from one sample sequenced in a study of metastatic and nonmetastatic thyroid tumors. TCRdb re-clonotyped the PCR reads through MiXCR. The sample yields 30,000 or so clones, under 25% seen once. Every patient was untreated before thyroid surgery. The source material was blood. These receptors all stem from a female donor with papillary thyroid cancer or a benign thyroid nodule (not recorded which). Some clones in this sample may be carry-over from other donors' samples.

This clone has just a few counts. Germline and junction disagree at one end, which may indicate a read error. The chain recombines TRBV6-1 with TRBJ2-2, with D maybe TRBD1 (6 bases). Germline V gene sequence: CDR1 MNHNS, CDR2 SASEGT. The CDR3 is 14 residues long. The DNA of the CDR3 is TGTTCCAGCATAGGGGGAGTGGACATCGGGGAGCTGTTTTTT. Its protein is CSSIGGVDIGELFF.

This clone has a count of ten or more. This rearrangement joins TRBV4-2 to TRBJ2-7, with TRBD2 identical over 8 bases. Losses at the gene ends were 0 bases for V and 6 bases for J; bases not matched to a gene: 10. The CDR3 covers 16 residues. Germline V lookup: CDR1 LGHNA, CDR2 YNFKEQ. CDR3 sequence: CASSQDLGSGIAEQYF. The CDR3 coding sequence is TGTGCCAGCAGCCAAGACCTTGGTAGCGGGATCGCCGAGCAGTACTTC.

As to this clone: The junction departs from germline at one end; a sequencing error may be responsible. This chain uses TRBV7-6 with TRBJ2-7, with TRBD1 matching over 7 bases. Germline V lookup: CDR1 SGHVS, CDR2 FNYEAQ. The CDR3 sequence is 15 residues long. CDR3 sequence reads: CASILVSGTGVEQYF. DNA for the CDR3: TGTGCCAGCATCTTAGTGTCCGGTACAGGGGTCGAGCAGTACTTC.

Ten or more counts support this clone. The rearrangement links TRBV19 to TRBJ1-1; 9 positions match TRBD1. Germline V CDR1 and CDR2: LNHDA, SQIVND (reference sequence). CDR3 size: 17 residues. J was trimmed by 5 bases and V by 6 bases; bases with no gene match: 16. The CDR3 DNA reads TGTGCCAGTAGACGGGACGGTACAGGGGGCGAGACGACTGAAGCTTTCTTT. It yields the protein CASRRDGTGGETTEAFF.

Many counts were recorded for this clone. The V gene is TRBV20-1, the J gene TRBJ2-1, with 9 bases lining up with TRBD2. The CDR3 contains 17 residues. V was clipped by 1 base and J by 0 bases; unmatched bases: 7. Germline CDR1 DFQATT, CDR2 SNEGSKA (reference sequence). The CDR3 spells CSARGSSGARSYNEQFF. CDR3 coding DNA: TGCAGTGCTAGAGGGTCTAGCGGGGCCCGCTCCTACAATGAGCAGTTCTTC.